The clone carrying this T cell receptor (beta chain) was seen a single time. Its target is unknown. The source of the sample is a study of shared clonotypes between healthy human individuals. The germline gives CDR1 SGHRS, CDR2 YFSETQ. V dropped 7 bases and J dropped 4 bases, with 18 bases sitting between them. CDR3 length: 15 amino acids. Unsorted samples used tens of millions of PBMCs for genomic DNA. Study-wide results and caveats: It was only blood that was sampled, and tissue repertoires likely differ.

The authors ran the assay at deep level. How the authors handled the data: ImmunoSEQ output held junction-only sequences without quality scores, so filtering differed. This table comes from immunoSEQ multiplex PCR, and its TCRdb copy is limited to in-frame clones, with some not included. Clone size and the V and J calls come from that table; the DNA yielded D and trimming. The sample yields around 530,000 clones, around 81% seen once. Sequenced: PBMCs. The sequence was collected from a woman aged 40 to 50 in good health. Some clones in this sample may be carry-over from other donors' samples. The V gene is TRBV5-1, the J gene TRBJ2-1; D perhaps matches TRBD2 (6 bases). Here the CDR3 DNA reads TGCGCCAGCGACCCGGGGTTAGCGGCTTACAATGAGCAGTTCTTC. As protein: CASDPGLAAYNEQFF. The full variable domain, its missing parts supplied by reference TRBV5-1 and TRBJ2-1, is KAGVTQTPRYLIKTRGQQVTLSCSPISGHRSVSWYQQTPGQGLQFLFEYFSETQRNKGNFPGRFSGRQFSNSRSEMNVSTLELGDSALYLCASDPGLAAYNEQFFGPGTRLTVL.